The following is a T cell receptor beta chain sequence with its context. Trimming removed 0 bases from V and 3 bases from J; junction bases left unmatched: 2. CDR1 and CDR2 (germline): SNHLY, FYNNEI. The CDR3 length is 14 residues. This specimen belongs to a study of blood T cell repertoires in COVID-19. The wider study: Samples representing acute and convalescent COVID-19 were sourced from the United States, Italy and Spain. The cDNA or gDNA used as material had been derived from T cells, B-cell-depleted T cells, or PBMCs.

Here immunoSEQ multiplex PCR was the method, and the copy in TCRdb shows in-frame clones only, minus some. The sample includes around 130,000 clones, almost 85% of them seen just once. The rearrangement joins TRBV2 to TRBJ2-7; 7 bases fit TRBD1. The material sequenced was peripheral blood. The clonotype originates from a human donor in a cohort sampled during active COVID-19. The CDR3 region has the DNA TGTGCCAGCAGTGAAGCTGGGACAGTCTACGAGCAGTACTTC. It codes for CASSEAGTVYEQYF. Looking up the rest from reference TRBV2 and TRBJ2-7 gives the full variable domain: EPEVTQTPSHQVTQMGQEVILRCVPISNHLYFYWYRQILGQKVEFLVSFYNNEISEKSEIFDDQFSVERPDGSNFTLKIRSTKLEDSAMYFCASSEAGTVYEQYFGPGTRLTVT.